This T cell receptor (beta chain) comes out of a study of blood T cell repertoires in COVID-19. Per the original data handling: For nucleated cells, counts were estimated from reference gene primer amplification. Profiling relied on immunoSEQ multiplex PCR, and the TCRdb table lists in-frame clones only, not all of them. Clone size and V and J calls were adopted from that table, with D and trimming inferred from the DNA. The profile shows about 170,000 clones, roughly 91% of them singletons. The germline V gene has CDR1 SEHNR and CDR2 FQNEAQ (reference sequence). CDR3 length: 13 residues. V was cut by 10 bases and J by 2 bases, with 14 bases left in between.

The clonotype originates from a man aged 50 or older who had recovered from COVID-19. This chain uses TRBV7-9 with TRBJ2-5; tentatively, D is TRBD2 (5 bases). Source material: peripheral blood. This chain's CDR3 is CAIPLGLQETQYF. CDR3 DNA sequence: TGTGCCATCCCCCTAGGACTTCAAGAGACCCAGTACTTC.